Sequencing of this TCR beta chain was carried out in a study of T cell responses to AZD1222 COVID-19 vaccine. Regarding the study as a whole: Seropositive AZD1222 recipients at baseline numbered only five or six. It should be noted that donors were predominantly white British and more often female, and clonal diversity was possibly underestimated. Regions 160-218 and 743-854 dominated among vaccine-associated CD4 TCRs spanning spike.

Repertoires were generated with immunoSEQ multiplex PCR, while TCRdb's copy carries only in-frame clones and drops some. The data show roughly 100,000 clones, with approximately 91% seen just once and around 8.6% held by the top ten. The CDR3 totals 13 residues. The V and J ends lost 7 bases and 4 bases respectively, with 10 bases between them. Germline values: CDR1 MNHEY, CDR2 SVGEGT. Second-dose recipients at about 4 or about 12 weeks were treated as one pooled group. With regard to this clone: As yet, its antigen is unknown.

Source: peripheral blood, taken 28 days after the second AZD1222 dose. J is TRBJ2-2 and V is TRBV6-2 or TRBV6-3; unclear D gene. The source is an adult who received the AZD1222 COVID-19 vaccine. CDR3 loop: CASTPLSTGELFF. The CDR3 region has the DNA TGTGCCAGCACCCCCCTATCCACCGGGGAGCTGTTTTTT.